Listed below are T cell receptor beta chains from one sample, sequenced in a study of molecular identifiers for immune sequencing clone quantification. TCRdb re-called the PCR reads with MiXCR, one entry per CDR3 protein. In the table there are approximately 550,000 distinct CDR3 sequences, 25% of which are singletons. The material sequenced was naive CD8+ T cells from blood, with Jurkat cell RNA spiked in. These receptors came from a human donor in good health. Some libraries in this study had Jurkat cell RNA spiked in. Each CDR3 is given with its conserved first and last residue. The D gene is left open where the match is weak. A clone size is listed for some rows: how often the clone was seen (once, few, many), or a class if it is expanded.

J	V	D	size	DNA	CDR3
TRBJ2-3	TRBV4-1	TRBD2	few	TGCGCCAGCAGCCGTACACTAGCGGGAGGAGGAGATACGCAGTATTTT	CASSRTLAGGGDTQYF
TRBJ1-1	TRBV6-5	TRBD1	-	TGTGCCAGCCAGGGACAGGGTCCGAACACTGAAGCTTTCTTT	CASQGQGPNTEAFF
TRBJ2-2	TRBV9	-	-	TGTGCCAGCAGCAAACCCCATATGATGACAGGAGAGTCCGGGGAGCTGTTTTTT	CASSKPHMMTGESGELFF
TRBJ2-1	TRBV12-3/TRBV12-4	TRBD2	many	TGTGCCAGCAGCCCCGGACTAGCGGGTGAGCAGTTCTTC	CASSPGLAGEQFF
TRBJ1-1	TRBV7-6	-	few	TGTGCCAGCAGCCCCTATCAGGGCAATGAAGCTTTCTTT	CASSPYQGNEAFF
TRBJ1-5	TRBV4-1	-	many	TGCGCCAGCAGCCAAAGTGGAGGGGGGCCCTACAATCAGCCCCAGCATTTT	CASSQSGGGPYNQPQHF
TRBJ1-1	TRBV4-3	-	many	TGCGCCAGCAGCCACGATGGAACTGAAGCTTTCTTT	CASSHDGTEAFF
TRBJ1-1	TRBV7-8	-	few	TGTGCCAGCAGCCTTAGAGGTGGTGCCACTGAAGCTTTCTTT	CASSLRGGATEAFF
TRBJ2-7	TRBV6-2/TRBV6-3	TRBD2	-	TGTGCCAGCAGTTACAACCTAGCGGACTACGAGCAGTACTTC	CASSYNLADYEQYF
TRBJ2-3	TRBV11-2	TRBD2	many	TGTGCCAGCAGCTTTCTGGCGGGAGTGACAGATACGCAGTATTTT	CASSFLAGVTDTQYF
TRBJ1-3	TRBV5-6	-	few	TGTGCCAGCATGCAGACAGGTGCTGGAAACACCATATATTTT	CASMQTGAGNTIYF
TRBJ2-2	TRBV6-1	TRBD2	few	TGTGCCATCCGGCGAAGAGCGGGAGTTGGCACCGGGGAGCTGTTTTTT	CAIRRRAGVGTGELFF
TRBJ2-2	TRBV28	-	few	TGTGCCAGCAGTCTAGGGACCCAGGAAACGAACACCGGGGAGCTGTTTTTT	CASSLGTQETNTGELFF
TRBJ2-3	TRBV24-1	TRBD2	few	TGTGCCACCAGTGATCCGGCTAGCGGGCACCCTTCCACAGATACGCAGTATTTT	CATSDPASGHPSTDTQYF
TRBJ2-7	TRBV19	-	-	TGTGCCAGTAGTATAGATGGGGCCTGGGAGCAGTACTTC	CASSIDGAWEQYF
TRBJ2-7	TRBV27	TRBD1	few	TGTGCCAGCAGAGACTGGACAGGGGGCCACGAGCAGTACTTC	CASRDWTGGHEQYF
TRBJ1-2	TRBV7-2	TRBD1	-	TGTGCCAGCAGCTTATACCCATGGGACAGCACCGATGGCTACACCTTC	CASSLYPWDSTDGYTF
TRBJ2-5	TRBV9	-	-	TGTGCCAGCAGCGTAGATCGGTTGGAGACCCAGTACTTC	CASSVDRLETQYF
TRBJ2-1	TRBV15	-	-	TGTGCCACCAGGGTCCTAATGGGGTGTGAGCAGTTCTTC	CATRVLMGCEQFF
TRBJ2-7	TRBV20-1	TRBD2	-	TGCAGTGCTAATAGTAGGACTAGCGGGAATCCCCTCTACGAGCAGTACTTC	CSANSRTSGNPLYEQYF
TRBJ2-1	TRBV29-1	TRBD1	-	TGCAGCGTTGACCAACCGGGACAGGGGACGGCCACTCAGTTCTTC	CSVDQPGQGTATQFF
TRBJ1-5	TRBV4-3	-	many	TGCGCCAGCAGCCAAGGTACCACTAGCAATCAGCCCCAGCATTTT	CASSQGTTSNQPQHF
TRBJ1-5	TRBV4-1	-	-	TGCGCCCGCCGCCAAGATCGCGGTCAGCCCCAGCATTTT	CARRQDRGQPQHF
TRBJ1-1	TRBV18	-	-	TGTGCCAGCTCACCATTGTCCGTGACTGAAGCTTTCTTT	CASSPLSVTEAFF